These T cell receptor beta chains were read from a single sample in a study of PD-L1 blockade in urothelial cancer. Clones were sequenced by immunoSEQ multiplex PCR, and TCRdb holds only the in-frame ones, with some missing. The sample has about 50,000 clones; approximately 72% are singletons. Sequences were derived from PBMCs, sampled around atezolizumab (anti-PD-L1) treatment. These receptor sequences come from a man between 70 and 80 years old with urothelial cancer. Both conserved end residues are part of each CDR3. A D gene is named only where the DNA matches it firmly. Clone size is stated in some rows and not others, as once, few, many or a class when expanded.

V	size	J	D	DNA	CDR3
TRBV19	-	TRBJ2-7	TRBD2	TGTGCCAGTAGTATTGGCGGGAGCGGGAGGAACGACGAGCAGTACTTC	CASSIGGSGRNDEQYF
TRBV9	few	TRBJ2-1	TRBD1	TGTGCCAGCAGCGTCCGGGACAGGAACTACAATGAGCAGTTCTTC	CASSVRDRNYNEQFF
TRBV11-3	-	TRBJ2-5	TRBD2	TGTGCCAGCAGCGCCCTAGCGGGAGGGGGTGAGACCCAGTACTTC	CASSALAGGGETQYF
TRBV6-6	-	TRBJ1-1	-	TGTGCCAGCCACCTTGACAGGTATCGGGCTGAAGCTTTCTTT	CASHLDRYRAEAFF
TRBV4-2	-	TRBJ2-4	-	TGTGCCAGCAGCCCACGAGCAACCAGGGAGAGGAGGGTAAACATTCAGTACTTC	CASSPRATRERRVNIQYF
TRBV10-3	-	TRBJ1-1	TRBD1	TGTGCCAGCTCGACAGGGGGCGGCTTTTCGAACACTGAAGCTTTCTTT	CASSTGGGFSNTEAFF
TRBV19	-	TRBJ2-2	-	TGTGCCAGTAACTTAGGGGTGACCGGGGAGCTGTTTTTT	CASNLGVTGELFF
TRBV6-6	-	TRBJ1-4	-	TGTGCCAGCAGCCTCAGGGGAGCTGCAACTAATGAAAAACTGTTTTTT	CASSLRGAATNEKLFF
TRBV5-4	-	TRBJ2-5	-	TGTGCCAGCAGCTTGGAGGCAGCGCAAGAGACCCAGTACTTC	CASSLEAAQETQYF
TRBV5-1	-	TRBJ1-2	TRBD1	TGCGCCAGCAGCTTGAGTGGGGACAGCCTGAATGGCTACACCTTC	CASSLSGDSLNGYTF
TRBV9	-	TRBJ1-2	-	TGTGCCAGCAGCATGAGACAGGAAATTAACTATGGCTACACCTTC	CASSMRQEINYGYTF
TRBV28	-	TRBJ1-1	-	TGTGCCAGCAGTCAGGGGCAGAGGAACACTGAAGCTTTCTTT	CASSQGQRNTEAFF
TRBV6-5	once	TRBJ1-4	-	TGTGCCAGCAGTTATGTTTTTTGGGAGGGGAATGAAAAACTGTTTTTT	CASSYVFWEGNEKLFF
TRBV19	-	TRBJ1-1	-	TGTGCCAGTACCGTCATGACCTCGGGGAACACTGAAGCTTTCTTT	CASTVMTSGNTEAFF
TRBV18	-	TRBJ1-4	TRBD1	TGTGCCAGCTCACAGGGACAGGGGGCTCCCAATGAAAAACTGTTTTTT	CASSQGQGAPNEKLFF
TRBV6-1	-	TRBJ1-5	-	TGTGCCAGCAGTGAAATGGCCAGGGTAAAGGTTCAGCCCCAGCATTTT	CASSEMARVKVQPQHF
TRBV7-2	once	TRBJ1-1	TRBD1	TGTGCCAGCAGCTTACCGGGACAGCCGAACACTGAAGCTTTCTTT	CASSLPGQPNTEAFF
TRBV9	once	TRBJ2-3	-	TGTGCCAGCAGCGTCCTCCCGGGCCCCGGGGCAGATACGCAGTATTTT	CASSVLPGPGADTQYF
TRBV4-2	once	TRBJ2-6	TRBD1	TGTGCCAGCAGCCAAGTTAAGGTCGGGGACAGTCCCAACGTCCTGACTTTC	CASSQVKVGDSPNVLTF
TRBV18	-	TRBJ1-2	-	TGTGCCAGCTCACCAACAGGCTATGGCTACACCTTC	CASSPTGYGYTF
TRBV12-5	-	TRBJ2-7	-	TGTGCTAGTGGTCTCCCCGGGAGCGAGCAGTACTTC	CASGLPGSEQYF
TRBV2	-	TRBJ2-3	TRBD2	TGTGCCAGCATCACCGGGACTAGGAGGGGTCCCACAGATACGCAGTATTTT	CASITGTRRGPTDTQYF
TRBV19	-	TRBJ1-5	-	TGTGCCAGTAGTTCCCAAGCTCGGGCCAGGGACAATCAGCCCCAGCATTTT	CASSSQARARDNQPQHF
TRBV6-1	-	TRBJ1-2	-	TGTGCCAGCAGGACAGAGAACTATGGCTACACCTTC	CASRTENYGYTF
TRBV5-1	-	TRBJ2-1	TRBD2	TGCGCCAGCAGTCAAAATAGCGGGGGCCACTACAATGAGCAGTTCTTC	CASSQNSGGHYNEQFF
TRBV9	once	TRBJ1-3	-	TGTGCCAGCAGCGTAGACATGTCTGGAAACACCATATATTTT	CASSVDMSGNTIYF
TRBV2	-	TRBJ2-5	-	TGTGCCAGCATAGGAGAGATCCAAGAGACCCAGTACTTC	CASIGEIQETQYF
TRBV5-1	-	TRBJ1-4	TRBD1	TGCGCCAGCAGTCCCGGGGGGACAGGGAATGAAAAACTGTTTTTT	CASSPGGTGNEKLFF
TRBV4-3	-	TRBJ2-6	TRBD1	TGCGCCAGCAGCCTGGGACAGGGAACAACTGGGGCCAACGTCCTGACTTTC	CASSLGQGTTGANVLTF
TRBV7-9	-	TRBJ2-3	-	TGTGCCAGCAGCTTTGATGGATCGAGGGATACGCAGTATTTT	CASSFDGSRDTQYF
TRBV11-2	once	TRBJ2-3	-	TGTGCCAGCAGCTTCCAGGCCCACCGGGACACCCGCCGCACAGATACGCAGTATTTT	CASSFQAHRDTRRTDTQYF
TRBV5-6	-	TRBJ2-1	TRBD1	TGTGCCAGCAGCCGGGACAGAGTCAATGAGCAGTTCTTC	CASSRDRVNEQFF
TRBV18	-	TRBJ2-1	TRBD1	TGTGCCAGCTCACCAGAGACAGGGGATCGGTTCTTC	CASSPETGDRFF
TRBV20-1	-	TRBJ1-2	TRBD1	TGCAGTGCTTACAGGGGTTTTCGCTACACCTTC	CSAYRGFRYTF
TRBV5-1	-	TRBJ2-6	TRBD1	TGCGCCAGCAGCTTGGGGGGGACAGGCCCGGGAGGGGCCAACGTCCTGACTTTC	CASSLGGTGPGGANVLTF
TRBV19	-	TRBJ2-5	TRBD2	TGTGCCAGTAGTATTTATCAAGTGGGAGGGCCAGAGACCCAGTACTTC	CASSIYQVGGPETQYF
TRBV11-2	-	TRBJ2-1	-	TGTGCCAGCAGCTTACTGCACGGGTCATCCTACAATGAGCAGTTCTTC	CASSLLHGSSYNEQFF
TRBV7-6	-	TRBJ2-3	-	TGTGCCAGCAGCAAGAATCAGGGCGGCACAGATACGCAGTATTTT	CASSKNQGGTDTQYF
TRBV18	-	TRBJ2-2	-	TGTGCCAGCTCACCAAACCGGGACATTCGTCCCGGGGAGCTGTTTTTT	CASSPNRDIRPGELFF
TRBV7-3	-	TRBJ2-1	TRBD2	TGTGCCAGCAGCTCACCCCCTCGGGGGGGGAATGAGCAGTTCTTC	CASSSPPRGGNEQFF
TRBV7-6	-	TRBJ2-1	TRBD1	TGTGCCAGCAGCTCGGGACAGGGGGCCTACAATGAGCAGTTCTTC	CASSSGQGAYNEQFF
TRBV7-6	-	TRBJ1-1	-	TGTGCCAGCAGGTCCAGGATAACCCCGAACACTGAAGCTTTCTTT	CASRSRITPNTEAFF
TRBV28	few	TRBJ1-3	-	TGTGCCAGTAGGAAGACAGCCACTGGAAACACCATATATTTT	CASRKTATGNTIYF
TRBV4-2	few	TRBJ2-1	TRBD2	TGTGCCAGCAGCCAAGATCCATCGGGACTAGTTCGGTTCTTC	CASSQDPSGLVRFF
TRBV28	-	TRBJ2-6	TRBD1	TGTGCCAGCAGCCATCTATTGAGGACAGGGCCCGGGGCCAACGTCCTGACTTTC	CASSHLLRTGPGANVLTF
TRBV7-2	-	TRBJ2-7	-	TGTGCCAGCAGCTTGAGGCAGGGCCCCTACGAGCAGTACTTC	CASSLRQGPYEQYF
TRBV6-1	once	TRBJ1-2	TRBD1	TGTGCCAGCAATCCCGGGACAGGGGGCGCCTATGGCTACACCTTC	CASNPGTGGAYGYTF
TRBV2	-	TRBJ2-5	-	TGTGCCAGCAGTGAGAGCTCGGGTAGGGAGACCCAGTACTTC	CASSESSGRETQYF
TRBV28	-	TRBJ2-7	-	TGTGCCAGCAGTTTAACCCAGACTAGGTTTAGCTACGAGCAGTACTTC	CASSLTQTRFSYEQYF
TRBV2	-	TRBJ2-2	TRBD1	TGTGCCAGCAGGGGGACAGGGAGGAACACCGGGGAGCTGTTTTTT	CASRGTGRNTGELFF
TRBV7-2	-	TRBJ1-1	-	TGTGCCAGCAGCCCCGCGGCAGGGTCGCACACTGAAGCTTTCTTT	CASSPAAGSHTEAFF
TRBV5-4	few	TRBJ1-1	-	TGTGCCAGCAGCGAGCCGGAAAACACAGGCTACACTGAAGCTTTCTTT	CASSEPENTGYTEAFF
TRBV7-2	-	TRBJ2-1	-	TGTGCCAGCAGCTCCGGGGTTGAGCAGTTCTTC	CASSSGVEQFF
TRBV28	-	TRBJ1-5	-	TGTGCCAGCAGTGGATCCGGGACACCTTTAAATCAGCCCCAGCATTTT	CASSGSGTPLNQPQHF
TRBV6-1	-	TRBJ2-7	TRBD2	TGTGCCAGCACTCAACAAAGCGGGGGGTCCTACGAGCAGTACTTC	CASTQQSGGSYEQYF
TRBV18	-	TRBJ2-4	TRBD2	TGTGCCAGCTCACCCGGGAGGGGTGAGGGCAAAAACATTCAGTACTTC	CASSPGRGEGKNIQYF
TRBV9	-	TRBJ2-1	-	TGTGCCAGCAGCGTAAACATATTCAATGAGCAGTTCTTC	CASSVNIFNEQFF